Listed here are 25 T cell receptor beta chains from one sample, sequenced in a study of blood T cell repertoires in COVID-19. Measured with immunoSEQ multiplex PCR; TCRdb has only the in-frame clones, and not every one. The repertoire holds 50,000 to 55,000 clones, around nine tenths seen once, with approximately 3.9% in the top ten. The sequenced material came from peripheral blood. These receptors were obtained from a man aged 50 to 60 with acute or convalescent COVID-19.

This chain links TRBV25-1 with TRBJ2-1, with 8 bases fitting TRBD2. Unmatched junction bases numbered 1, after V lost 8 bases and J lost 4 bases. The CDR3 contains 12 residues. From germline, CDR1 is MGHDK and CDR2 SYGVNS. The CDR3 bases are TGTGCCAGCCGGGAGGGGTACAATGAGCAGTTCTTC. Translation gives CASREGYNEQFF. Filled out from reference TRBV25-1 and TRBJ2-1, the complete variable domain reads EADIYQTPRYLVIGTGKKITLECSQTMGHDKMYWYQQDPGMELHLIHYSYGVNSTEKGDLSSESTVSRIRTEHFPLTLESARPSHTSQYLCASREGYNEQFFGPGTRLTVL.

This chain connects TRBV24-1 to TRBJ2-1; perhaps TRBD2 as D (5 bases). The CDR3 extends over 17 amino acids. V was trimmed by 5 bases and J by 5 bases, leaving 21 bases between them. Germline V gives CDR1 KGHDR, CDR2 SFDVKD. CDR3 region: CATSARTGFARNNEQFF. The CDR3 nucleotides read TGTGCCACCAGTGCCCGGACGGGGTTTGCCCGTAACAATGAGCAGTTCTTC.

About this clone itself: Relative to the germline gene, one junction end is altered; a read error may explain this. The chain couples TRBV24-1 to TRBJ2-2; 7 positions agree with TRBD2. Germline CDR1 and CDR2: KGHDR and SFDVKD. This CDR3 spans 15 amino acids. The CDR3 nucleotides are TGTGCCACCAGTAATTTGCGGGAGCGTTCCGGGGAGCTGTTTTTT. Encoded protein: CATSNLRERSGELFF.

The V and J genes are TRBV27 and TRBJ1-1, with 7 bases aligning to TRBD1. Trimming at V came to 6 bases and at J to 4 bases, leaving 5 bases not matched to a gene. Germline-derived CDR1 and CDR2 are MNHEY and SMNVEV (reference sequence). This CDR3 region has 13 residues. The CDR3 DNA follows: TGTGCCAGCAGAGCTCACAGGGGCACTGAAGCTTTCTTT. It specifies CASRAHRGTEAFF.

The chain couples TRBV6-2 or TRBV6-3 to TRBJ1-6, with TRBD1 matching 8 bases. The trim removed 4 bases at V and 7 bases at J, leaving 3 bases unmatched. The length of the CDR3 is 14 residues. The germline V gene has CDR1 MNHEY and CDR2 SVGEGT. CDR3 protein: CASSFGQGNSPLHF. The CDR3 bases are TGTGCCAGCAGTTTCGGACAGGGAAATTCACCCCTCCACTTT.

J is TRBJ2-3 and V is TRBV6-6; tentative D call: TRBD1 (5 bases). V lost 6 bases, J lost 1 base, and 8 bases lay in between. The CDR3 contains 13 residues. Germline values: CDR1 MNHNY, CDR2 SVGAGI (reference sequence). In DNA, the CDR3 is TGTGCCAGCAGCCCACAGGGCACAGATACGCAGTATTTT. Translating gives CASSPQGTDTQYF.

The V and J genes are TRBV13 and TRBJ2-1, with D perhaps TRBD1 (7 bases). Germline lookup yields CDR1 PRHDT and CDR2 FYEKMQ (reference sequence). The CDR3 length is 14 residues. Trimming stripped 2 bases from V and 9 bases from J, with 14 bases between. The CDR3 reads CASSLPPGGGEQFF. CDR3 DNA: TGTGCCAGCAGCTTACCTCCAGGGGGAGGTGAGCAGTTCTTC.

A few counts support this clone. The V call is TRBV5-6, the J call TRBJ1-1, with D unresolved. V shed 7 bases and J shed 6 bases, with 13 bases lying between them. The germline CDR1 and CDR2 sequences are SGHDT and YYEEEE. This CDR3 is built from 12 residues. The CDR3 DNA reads TGTGCCAGCGCCTTCCGGCAGGCTGAAGCTTTCTTT. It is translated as CASAFRQAEAFF. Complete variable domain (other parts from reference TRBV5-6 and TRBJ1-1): DAGVTQSPTHLIKTRGQQVTLRCSPKSGHDTVSWYQQALGQGPQFIFQYYEEEERQRGNFPDRFSGHQFPNYSSELNVNALLLGDSALYLCASAFRQAEAFFGQGTRLTVV.

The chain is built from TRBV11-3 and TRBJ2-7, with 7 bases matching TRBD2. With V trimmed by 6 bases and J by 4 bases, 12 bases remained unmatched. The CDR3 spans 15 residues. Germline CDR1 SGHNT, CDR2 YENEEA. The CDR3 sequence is CASSPSGTAVYEQYF. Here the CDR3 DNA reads TGTGCCAGCAGTCCCAGCGGGACCGCCGTTTACGAGCAGTACTTC. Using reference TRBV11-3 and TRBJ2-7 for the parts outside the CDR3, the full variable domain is EAGVVQSPRYKIIEKKQPVAFWCNPISGHNTLYWYLQNLGQGPELLIRYENEEAVDDSQLPKDRFSAERLKGVDSTLKIQPAELGDSAVYLCASSPSGTAVYEQYFGPGTRLTVT.

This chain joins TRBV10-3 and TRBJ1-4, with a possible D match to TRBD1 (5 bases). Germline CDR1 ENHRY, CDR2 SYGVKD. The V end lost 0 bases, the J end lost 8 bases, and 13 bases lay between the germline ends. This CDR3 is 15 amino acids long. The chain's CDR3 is CAISESLGTGEKLFF. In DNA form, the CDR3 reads TGTGCCATCAGTGAGTCCCTTGGGACTGGGGAAAAACTGTTTTTT.

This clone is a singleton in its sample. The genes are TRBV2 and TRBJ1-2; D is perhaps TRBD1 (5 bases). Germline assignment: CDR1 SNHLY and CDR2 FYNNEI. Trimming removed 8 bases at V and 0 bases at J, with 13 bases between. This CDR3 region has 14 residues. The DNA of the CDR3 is TGTGCCAGCCGGCTGACAGAAACTAACTATGGCTACACCTTC. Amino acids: CASRLTETNYGYTF.

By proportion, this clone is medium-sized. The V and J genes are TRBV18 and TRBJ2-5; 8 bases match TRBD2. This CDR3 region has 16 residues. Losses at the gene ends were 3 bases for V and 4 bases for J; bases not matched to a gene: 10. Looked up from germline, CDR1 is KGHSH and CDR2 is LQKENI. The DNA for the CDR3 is TGTGCCAGCTCACCGGACGGGGGGGCAGGGAGAGAGACCCAGTACTTC. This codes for CASSPDGGAGRETQYF.

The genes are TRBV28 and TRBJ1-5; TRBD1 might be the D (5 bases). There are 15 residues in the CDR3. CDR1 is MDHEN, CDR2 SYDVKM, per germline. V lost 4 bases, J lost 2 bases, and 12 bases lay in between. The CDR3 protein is CASSSPREGNQPQHF. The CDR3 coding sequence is TGTGCCAGCAGTTCACCCAGGGAGGGCAATCAGCCCCAGCATTTT.

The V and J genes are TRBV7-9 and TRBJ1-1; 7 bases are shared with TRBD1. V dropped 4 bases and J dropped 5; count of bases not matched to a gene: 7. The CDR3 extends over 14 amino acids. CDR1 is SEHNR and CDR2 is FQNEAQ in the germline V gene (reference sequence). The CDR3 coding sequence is TGTGCCAGCAGCTCGACAGGGCGGGCGACTGAAGCTTTCTTT. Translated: CASSSTGRATEAFF.

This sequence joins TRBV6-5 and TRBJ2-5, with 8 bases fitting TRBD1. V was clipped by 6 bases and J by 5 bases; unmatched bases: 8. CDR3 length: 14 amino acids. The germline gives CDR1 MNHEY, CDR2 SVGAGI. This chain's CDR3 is CASSQQGARETQYF. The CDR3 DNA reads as TGTGCCAGCAGCCAGCAGGGGGCTCGGGAGACCCAGTACTTC.

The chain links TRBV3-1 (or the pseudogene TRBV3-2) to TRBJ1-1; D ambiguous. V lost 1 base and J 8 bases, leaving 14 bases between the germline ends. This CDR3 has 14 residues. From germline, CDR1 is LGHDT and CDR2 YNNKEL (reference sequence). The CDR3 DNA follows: TGTGCCAGCAGCCAAGCTGGAACTGAGGCGGAAGCTTTCTTT. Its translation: CASSQAGTEAEAFF.

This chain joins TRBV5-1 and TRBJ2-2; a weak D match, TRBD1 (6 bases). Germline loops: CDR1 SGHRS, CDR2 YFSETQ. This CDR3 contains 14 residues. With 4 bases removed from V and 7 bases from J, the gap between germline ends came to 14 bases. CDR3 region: CASSPGTRGGELFF. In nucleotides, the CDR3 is TGCGCCAGCAGCCCCGGGACAAGGGGCGGGGAGCTGTTTTTT.

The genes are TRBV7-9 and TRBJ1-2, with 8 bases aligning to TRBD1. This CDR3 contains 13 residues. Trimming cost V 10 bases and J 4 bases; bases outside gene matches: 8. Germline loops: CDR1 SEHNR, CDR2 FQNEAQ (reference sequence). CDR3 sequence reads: CATDAGQVYGYTF. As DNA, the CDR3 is TGTGCCACCGACGCGGGACAGGTCTATGGCTACACCTTC.

The CDR3 region has the DNA TGTGCCAGCAGACGCCGGGCAGGAGGGGCCACTGAAGCTTTCTTT. Protein: CASRRRAGGATEAFF. V and J are TRBV6-5 and TRBJ1-1; possible D gene TRBD1, 5 bases. Germline-derived CDR1 and CDR2 are MNHEY and SVGAGI. The CDR3 totals 15 residues. V shed 6 bases and J shed 4 bases, with 18 bases lying between them.

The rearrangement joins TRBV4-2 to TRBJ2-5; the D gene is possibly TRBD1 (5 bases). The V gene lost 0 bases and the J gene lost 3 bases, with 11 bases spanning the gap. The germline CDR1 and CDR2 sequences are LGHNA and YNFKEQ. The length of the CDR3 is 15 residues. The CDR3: CASSQELTTEETQYF. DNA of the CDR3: TGTGCCAGCAGCCAAGAGCTGACGACAGAAGAGACCCAGTACTTC.

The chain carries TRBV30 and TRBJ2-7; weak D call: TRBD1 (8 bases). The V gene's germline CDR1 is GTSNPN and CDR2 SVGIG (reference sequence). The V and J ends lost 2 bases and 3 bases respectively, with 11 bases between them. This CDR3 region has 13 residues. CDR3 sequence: CAWSTGGGYEQYF. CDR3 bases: TGTGCCTGGAGTACAGGGGGGGGCTACGAGCAGTACTTC.

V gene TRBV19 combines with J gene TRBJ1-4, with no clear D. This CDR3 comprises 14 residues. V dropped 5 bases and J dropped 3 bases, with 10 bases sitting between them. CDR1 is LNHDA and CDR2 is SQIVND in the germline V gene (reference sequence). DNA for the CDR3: TGTGCCAGTAGTGAAGGAGCACCTAATGAAAAACTGTTTTTT. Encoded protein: CASSEGAPNEKLFF.

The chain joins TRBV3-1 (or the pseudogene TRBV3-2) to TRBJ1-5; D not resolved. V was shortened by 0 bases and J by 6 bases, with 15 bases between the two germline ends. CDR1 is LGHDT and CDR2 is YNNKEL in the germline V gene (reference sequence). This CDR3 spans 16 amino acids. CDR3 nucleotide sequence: TGTGCCAGCAGCCAAGATTCGGCGGGGAAAGGTCAGCCCCAGCATTTT. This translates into CASSQDSAGKGQPQHF.

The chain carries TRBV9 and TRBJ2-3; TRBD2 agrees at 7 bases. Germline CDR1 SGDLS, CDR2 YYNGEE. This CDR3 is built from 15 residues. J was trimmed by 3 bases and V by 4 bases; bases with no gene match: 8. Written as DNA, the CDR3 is TGTGCCAGCAGCCCCAGAGGGGAGGGTACAGATACGCAGTATTTT. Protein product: CASSPRGEGTDTQYF.

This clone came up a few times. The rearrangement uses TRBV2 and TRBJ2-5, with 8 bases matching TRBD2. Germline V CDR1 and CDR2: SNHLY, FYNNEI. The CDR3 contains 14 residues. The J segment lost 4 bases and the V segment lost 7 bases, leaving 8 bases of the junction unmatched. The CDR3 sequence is CASKDSGARETQYF. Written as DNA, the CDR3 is TGTGCCAGCAAAGATAGCGGGGCTCGAGAGACCCAGTACTTC. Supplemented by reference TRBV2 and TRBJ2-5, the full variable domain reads EPEVTQTPSHQVTQMGQEVILRCVPISNHLYFYWYRQILGQKVEFLVSFYNNEISEKSEIFDDQFSVERPDGSNFTLKIRSTKLEDSAMYFCASKDSGARETQYFGPGTRLLVL.